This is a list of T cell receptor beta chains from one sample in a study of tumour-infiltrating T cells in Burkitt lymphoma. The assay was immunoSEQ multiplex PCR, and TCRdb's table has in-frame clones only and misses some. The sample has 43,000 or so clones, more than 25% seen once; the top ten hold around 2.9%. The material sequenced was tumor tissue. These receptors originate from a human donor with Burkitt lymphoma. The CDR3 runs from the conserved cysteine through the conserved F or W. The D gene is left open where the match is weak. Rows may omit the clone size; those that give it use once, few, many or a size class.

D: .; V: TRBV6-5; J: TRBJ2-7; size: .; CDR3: CASSGLDRRGEQYF; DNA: TGTGCCAGCAGTGGCCTCGACCGCCGGGGTGAGCAGTACTTC
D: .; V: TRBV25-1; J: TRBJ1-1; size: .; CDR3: CASSSQRSTEAFF; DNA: TGTGCCAGCAGTAGTCAGAGGAGCACTGAAGCTTTCTTT
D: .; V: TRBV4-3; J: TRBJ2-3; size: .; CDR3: CASSQELAGDTQYF; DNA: TGCGCCAGCAGCCAAGAGCTAGCAGGAGATACGCAGTATTTT
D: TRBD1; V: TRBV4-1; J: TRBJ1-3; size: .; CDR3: CASSQGRGKAGQERGTIYF; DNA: TGCGCCAGCAGCCAAGGGCGGGGAAAGGCGGGACAGGAACGGGGCACCATATATTTT
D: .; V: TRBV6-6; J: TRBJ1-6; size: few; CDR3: CASSVGYDSPLHF; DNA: TGTGCCAGCAGTGTGGGGTATGATTCACCCCTCCACTTT
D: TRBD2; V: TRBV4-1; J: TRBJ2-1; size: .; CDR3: CASSLGLAVYNEQFF; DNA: TGCGCCAGCAGCCTGGGACTAGCGGTCTACAATGAGCAGTTCTTC
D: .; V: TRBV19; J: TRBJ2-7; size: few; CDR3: CASGEARQQYF; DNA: TGTGCCAGTGGGGAGGCCCGGCAGCAGTACTTC
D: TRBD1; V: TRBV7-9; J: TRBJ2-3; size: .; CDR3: CASSPGTATDTQYF; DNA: TGTGCCAGCAGCCCCGGGACAGCCACAGATACGCAGTATTTT
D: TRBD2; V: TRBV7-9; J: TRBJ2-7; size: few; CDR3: CASSWDRRGGNEQYF; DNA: TGTGCCAGCAGCTGGGATCGGCGGGGGGGGAACGAGCAGTACTTC
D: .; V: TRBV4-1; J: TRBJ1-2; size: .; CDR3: CASSQDAPRNYGYTF; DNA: TGCGCCAGCAGCCAAGATGCCCCCAGGAACTATGGCTACACCTTC
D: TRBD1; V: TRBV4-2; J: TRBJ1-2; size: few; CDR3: CASSPPGTGIYGYTF; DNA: TGTGCCAGCAGCCCACCCGGGACAGGGATTTATGGCTACACCTTC